This TCR beta chain comes out of a study of TIL therapy for anti-PD-1-resistant metastatic lung cancer. The libraries were made with immunoSEQ v3. This table comes from immunoSEQ multiplex PCR, and its TCRdb copy is limited to in-frame clones, with some not included. The table shows 16,000 or so clones, with around 70% occurring only once. CDR1 is SGHTA, CDR2 FQGTGA, per germline. V dropped 5 bases and J dropped 0 bases, with 14 bases sitting between them. CDR3 length: 16 amino acids. Regarding time point: pre-treatment sample, taken before nivolumab and TIL therapy. The receptor's source is a person between 25 and 80 years old with non-small cell lung cancer. This specimen was blood, taken at baseline. The chain carries TRBV7-3 and TRBJ2-1; D gene unclear. Here the CDR3 DNA reads TGTGCCAGCAGCCCCTCCCGGGTCGGCTCCTACAATGAGCAGTTCTTC. Its protein is CASSPSRVGSYNEQFF. Full variable domain (remainder filled in from reference TRBV7-3 and TRBJ2-1): GAGVSQTPSNKVTEKGKYVELRCDPISGHTALYWYRQSLGQGPEFLIYFQGTGAADDSGLPNDRFFAVRPEGSVSTLKIQRTERGDSAVYLCASSPSRVGSYNEQFFGPGTRLTVL.